One sample yielded the 29 T cell receptor beta chains listed below, sequenced in a study of blood T cell repertoires in COVID-19 (dated by TCRdb to about 2020). To prepare the library, the immunoSEQ multiplex PCR assay was applied. This immuneACCESS table, as held by TCRdb, lists in-frame sequences with V and J called but not all clones. Of the missing ones, under half trace to an unresolved V gene in checked studies; the others have no known cause. Recorded for this sample are 300,000 or so clones; approximately 90% of them occurred a single time. The biggest ten clones account for 3% to 4.5% of the sample. The sequenced material came from peripheral blood. Source of these receptors: a woman aged 40 to 50 with acute or convalescent COVID-19.

The V gene is TRBV2, the J gene TRBJ2-1, with TRBD2 identical over 14 bases. This CDR3 comprises 15 residues. Per the germline V gene, CDR1 is SNHLY and CDR2 is FYNNEI. The junction had 7 bases not matched to a gene; V was cut back by 6 bases and J by 9 bases. The DNA of the CDR3 is TGTGCCAGCAGGCCGGGGACTAGCGGGGGCACTGAGCAGTTCTTC. It is translated as CASRPGTSGGTEQFF.

J is TRBJ2-7 and V is TRBV23-1; 10 bases align to TRBD1. TRBV23-1 is treated as an ORF (open reading frame) with a function not yet certain. The length of the CDR3 is 18 residues. V shed 2 bases, J shed 3 bases, and the junction held 13 bases outside the gene matches. CDR3 nucleotide sequence: TGCGCCAGCAGTCAAATAGGGAGTATGGACAGGGGGATCTACGAGCAGTACGTC. The encoded protein is CASSQIGSMDRGIYEQYV.

The chain combines TRBV3-1 (or the pseudogene TRBV3-2) with TRBJ1-1; tentative D call: TRBD1 (5 bases). CDR1 is LGHDT, CDR2 YNNKEL, per germline (reference sequence). This CDR3 contains 16 residues. The germline V and J ends were trimmed by 2 bases and 1 base, with 14 bases remaining between them. DNA for the CDR3: TGTGCCAGCAGCCAAAGACAACAGGCCCCGAACACTGAAGCTTTCTTT. Its translation: CASSQRQQAPNTEAFF.

This clone appeared a single time. This chain connects TRBV18 to TRBJ2-5, with D maybe TRBD1 (6 bases). The CDR3 length is 16 residues. V shed 0 bases and J shed 0 bases, with 11 bases lying between them. Germline V gene data show CDR1 as KGHSH and CDR2 as LQKENI. CDR3 amino acids: CASSPPWQGNQETQYF. CDR3 sequence (DNA): TGTGCCAGCTCACCACCATGGCAGGGGAACCAAGAGACCCAGTACTTC.

The chain recombines TRBV11-2 with TRBJ2-4; D might be TRBD1 (7 bases). The CDR3 has 14 amino acids. V was clipped by 1 base and J by 5 bases, with 9 bases between them. Looked up from germline, CDR1 is SGHAT and CDR2 is FQNNGV. CDR3 coding DNA: TGTGCCAGCAGCTTAGGGAGGGGGCAAAACATTCAGTACTTC. Its translation is CASSLGRGQNIQYF.

This clone showed up just a few times. This rearrangement joins TRBV2 to TRBJ2-5; TRBD2 is a possible D gene (7 bases). From germline, CDR1 is SNHLY and CDR2 FYNNEI. Deletions cut 8 bases from V and 5 bases from J, with 18 bases between. This CDR3 comprises 14 residues. The DNA of the CDR3 is TGTGCCAGCCGGCGGGGGCAGGCCGGGGAGACCCAGTACTTC. Residues: CASRRGQAGETQYF.

This chain joins TRBV6-1 and TRBJ1-5; D gene uncertain. The germline gives CDR1 MNHNS, CDR2 SASEGT. The V gene lost 2 bases and the J gene lost 1 base, with 9 bases spanning the gap. CDR3 length: 15 residues. DNA for the CDR3: TGTGCCAGCAGTGAAACGGGGTTAAGCAATCAGCCCCAGCATTTT. Translated, it gives CASSETGLSNQPQHF.

The chain couples TRBV3-1 (or the pseudogene TRBV3-2) to TRBJ1-4; maybe TRBD1 (5 bases). The CDR3 totals 16 residues. Looked up from germline, CDR1 is LGHDT and CDR2 is YNNKEL (reference sequence). The V gene lost 1 base and the J gene lost 5 bases, with 14 bases spanning the gap. The CDR3 DNA is TGTGCCAGCAGCCAAGGGGCTCCGGGGGAGAATGAAAAACTGTTTTTT. The encoded protein is CASSQGAPGENEKLFF.

This sequence joins TRBV7-6 and TRBJ1-2; 8 bases match TRBD1. The CDR3 extends over 12 amino acids. The germline CDR1 and CDR2 sequences are SGHVS and FNYEAQ. The V segment lost 9 bases and the J segment 7 bases; nucleotides outside the gene matches: 7. Here the CDR3 DNA reads TGTGCCAGTGGCAGGGGGCGGGGTGGCTACACCTTC. Residues: CASGRGRGGYTF.

This clone was seen a single time. The genes are TRBV9 and TRBJ1-2; 7 bases fit TRBD1. V was pared by 0 bases and J by 5 bases, with 7 bases of the junction left unmatched. Germline CDR1 is SGDLS and CDR2 is YYNGEE. CDR3 length equals 15 residues. This chain's CDR3 is CASSVEGNRGYGYTF. CDR3 coding DNA: TGTGCCAGCAGCGTAGAGGGGAACAGGGGATATGGCTACACCTTC.

This chain connects TRBV5-1 to TRBJ1-6, with 9 bases identical to TRBD1. The junction had 6 bases not matched to a gene; V was cut back by 4 bases and J by 7 bases. The CDR3 sequence is 15 residues long. CDR1 is SGHRS and CDR2 is YFSETQ in the germline V gene. CDR3 nucleotides: TGCGCCAGCAGCGACGGGACAGGGTACAATTCACCCCTCCACTTT. Translating it yields CASSDGTGYNSPLHF. Drawing the rest from reference TRBV5-1 and TRBJ1-6, the complete variable domain is KAGVTQTPRYLIKTRGQQVTLSCSPISGHRSVSWYQQTPGQGLQFLFEYFSETQRNKGNFPGRFSGRQFSNSRSEMNVSTLELGDSALYLCASSDGTGYNSPLHFGNGTRLTVT.

The V call is TRBV5-6, the J call TRBJ1-1, with D uncertain. This CDR3 comprises 17 residues. Trimming stripped 3 bases from V and 0 bases from J, with 18 bases between. Germline CDR1 and CDR2: SGHDT and YYEEEE. The CDR3 DNA follows: TGTGCCAGCAGCTCAGAGCGGGCCACGAGGATGAACACTGAAGCTTTCTTT. It translates to CASSSERATRMNTEAFF.

The chain links TRBV5-6 to TRBJ1-5; D remains unclear. Germline lookup yields CDR1 SGHDT and CDR2 YYEEEE. Trimming pared 2 bases from V and 2 bases from J, leaving 11 bases between. The CDR3 runs 15 residues. Here the CDR3 DNA reads TGTGCCAGCAGCTTAGGCGGAGTAGGCAATCAGCCCCAGCATTTT. It specifies CASSLGGVGNQPQHF.

The chain carries TRBV10-3 and TRBJ2-2; 11 nucleotides line up with TRBD1. V dropped 7 bases and J dropped 7; count of bases not matched to a gene: 8. Germline V gene data show CDR1 as ENHRY and CDR2 as SYGVKD. The length of the CDR3 is 15 residues. The CDR3 reads CAIKEGQGGSGELFF. The CDR3 coding sequence is TGTGCCATCAAGGAGGGACAGGGGGGGAGCGGGGAGCTGTTTTTT.

CDR3 amino acids: CASSPRTGAGSNYGYTF. CDR3 in DNA: TGTGCCAGCAGCCCGCGGACAGGGGCGGGCTCTAACTATGGCTACACCTTC. The rearrangement links TRBV21-1 to TRBJ1-2; the tabulated D call, TRBD1, remains unverified against the DNA. TRBV21-1 is a pseudogene segment. The CDR3 is 17 amino acids.

The chain combines TRBV24-1 with TRBJ2-5; TRBD2 matches at 7 bases. V shed 2 bases, J shed 5 bases, and the junction held 7 bases outside the gene matches. This CDR3 is built from 15 residues. Germline V gene data show CDR1 as KGHDR and CDR2 as SFDVKD. In DNA, the CDR3 is TGTGCCACCAGTGATTATGGGAGGGGCCATGAGACCCAGTACTTC. Translating it yields CATSDYGRGHETQYF.

The chain employs TRBV19 and TRBJ1-5, with 9 bases aligning to TRBD1. Germline trimming cut 5 bases from V and 7 bases from J; bases unmatched to any gene: 9. This CDR3 is built from 15 residues. CDR1 and CDR2 from the germline V gene are LNHDA and SQIVND (reference sequence). CDR3 region: CASSGGQGGRQPQHF. The CDR3 DNA reads as TGTGCCAGTAGTGGGGGACAGGGCGGGAGACAGCCCCAGCATTTT.

In its sample, this clone was seen once. The chain combines TRBV4-1 with TRBJ1-1; D is possibly TRBD1 (5 bases). The CDR3 is 18 residues long. The V end was cut by 0 bases, the J end by 1 base, with 18 bases between. Germline assignment: CDR1 MGHRA and CDR2 YSYEKL. CDR3 nucleotide sequence: TGCGCCAGCAGCCAAGAATCCGTGGGACTCGGAGAGAACACTGAAGCTTTCTTT. This codes for CASSQESVGLGENTEAFF.

The chain recombines TRBV30 with TRBJ1-5; 8 bases line up with TRBD1. CDR3 length: 16 residues. The V gene end was trimmed by 0 bases and the J gene end by 7 bases; junction bases not matched to a gene: 11. Germline V gene sequence: CDR1 GTSNPN, CDR2 SVGIG (reference sequence). The CDR3 coding sequence is TGTGCCTGGAGTGTATTGACGGGGACAGGAGGACAGCCCCAGCATTTT. Protein product: CAWSVLTGTGGQPQHF.

A single count supports this clone. This specimen includes other DNA sequences encoding the same CDR3. This chain uses TRBV5-1 with TRBJ2-5; tentatively, D is TRBD2 (5 bases). The germline V gene has CDR1 SGHRS and CDR2 YFSETQ. This CDR3 spans 14 amino acids. Deletions cut 0 bases from V and 1 base from J, with 7 bases between. DNA of the CDR3: TGCGCCAGCAGCTTGGCAGGAGGCCAAGAGACCCAGTACTTC. This encodes CASSLAGGQETQYF.

The chain carries TRBV11-1 and TRBJ2-3; TRBD1 matches at 9 bases. The CDR3 runs 15 residues. Germline V gene sequence: CDR1 SGHAT, CDR2 FQDESV (reference sequence). V lost 5 bases and J lost 0; bases outside the gene matches: 3. CDR3 nucleotide sequence: TGTGCCAGCAGCGCACAGGGGGCGAGCACAGATACGCAGTATTTT. Translating gives CASSAQGASTDTQYF.

The chain recombines TRBV3-1 (or the pseudogene TRBV3-2) with TRBJ2-6, with D hard to call. V shed 4 bases and J shed 0 bases, with 4 bases lying between them. The CDR3 sequence is 14 residues long. From germline, CDR1 is LGHDT and CDR2 YNNKEL (reference sequence). The CDR3, as DNA: TGTGCCAGCAGCCCTAGCTCTGGGGCCAACGTCCTGACTTTC. It codes for CASSPSSGANVLTF.

V is TRBV6-1 and J is TRBJ1-5, with D maybe TRBD1 (5 bases). Trimming shortened V by 3 bases and J by 3 bases, and 15 bases separated the two germline ends. Germline lookup yields CDR1 MNHNS and CDR2 SASEGT. The CDR3 has 16 residues. The chain's CDR3 is CASSEWVWGNNQPQHF. DNA of the CDR3: TGTGCCAGCAGTGAGTGGGTCTGGGGCAACAATCAGCCCCAGCATTTT.

This chain links TRBV6-2 or TRBV6-3 with TRBJ1-2, with 7 bases identical to TRBD1. V shed 0 bases and J 0 bases; nucleotides not matched to a gene: 10. CDR1 MNHEY and CDR2 SVGEGT come from the germline V gene. The CDR3 loop spans 18 amino acids. CDR3: CASSYSRGGVYSNYGYTF. CDR3 coding DNA: TGTGCCAGCAGTTACTCGAGAGGGGGCGTATATTCTAACTATGGCTACACCTTC.

The chain uses TRBV9 and TRBJ2-5; 8 nucleotides line up with TRBD1. The CDR3 is 15 residues long. CDR1 SGDLS and CDR2 YYNGEE come from the germline V gene. Trimming took 4 bases from V and 5 from J; bases not matched to a gene: 10. This CDR3 is CASSLDPRGQETQYF. The CDR3 region has the DNA TGTGCCAGCAGCCTCGACCCCAGGGGGCAGGAGACCCAGTACTTC.

The chain links TRBV10-3 to TRBJ1-5; no definite D call. V lost 6 bases, J lost 4 bases, and 10 bases lay in between. Germline V gene sequence: CDR1 ENHRY, CDR2 SYGVKD. CDR3 size: 13 residues. The CDR3 region has the DNA TGTGCCATCAGCCCTACGGAGAATCAGCCCCAGCATTTT. This sequence encodes CAISPTENQPQHF.

The chain employs TRBV11-3 and TRBJ2-3; D gene ambiguous. Trimming took off 5 bases at V and 2 bases at J, with 8 bases between the two ends. Germline V gene data show CDR1 as SGHNT and CDR2 as YENEEA. The CDR3 runs to 13 residues. The CDR3, as DNA: TGTGCCAGCAGCCTTGGGCCCACAGATACGCAGTATTTT. It codes for CASSLGPTDTQYF.

CDR3 nucleotides: TGCGCCAGCAGCCAAGATTCACTAGCGGGGAGGTATGAGCAGTTCTTC. Its protein is CASSQDSLAGRYEQFF. The chain combines TRBV4-1 with TRBJ2-1; 10 positions agree with TRBD2. The CDR3 covers 16 residues. The J segment lost 8 bases and the V segment lost 0 bases, leaving 7 bases of the junction unmatched. CDR1 and CDR2 (germline): MGHRA, YSYEKL.

This chain links TRBV7-2 with TRBJ2-3; 11 positions match TRBD2. From germline, CDR1 is SGHTA and CDR2 FQGNSA. V shed 1 base and J 6 bases; nucleotides not matched to a gene: 9. This CDR3 comprises 17 residues. The CDR3 DNA sequence: TGTGCCAGCAGCTTAGGGTTCCTAGCGGGGGGAGGGGATACGCAGTATTTT. Translated: CASSLGFLAGGGDTQYF.